The rows below give T cell receptor beta chains drawn from one sample of a study of blood T cell repertoires in COVID-19. Repertoires were generated with immunoSEQ multiplex PCR, while TCRdb's copy carries only in-frame clones and drops some. The sample lists about 88,000 clones, over 65% occurring once. The material sequenced was peripheral blood. These TCRs come from a woman aged 70-85 years with acute or convalescent COVID-19. Both conserved end residues are part of each CDR3. The order of the fields is J gene, clone size, V gene, D gene, CDR3 DNA, CDR3 protein. The D gene is left open where the match is weak. Size tells how often a clone was seen (once, few, many) or the class of an expanded clone, and some rows leave it out.

J: TRBJ1-1
size: .
V: TRBV12-3/TRBV12-4
D: .
DNA: TGTGCCAGCAGTTTTGGGGTTGCGGGTGAAGCTTTCTTT
CDR3: CASSFGVAGEAFF

J: TRBJ2-2
size: .
V: TRBV10-2
D: TRBD2
DNA: TGCGCCAGCACCCCAAGCGGGGGGGTCGCCGGGGAGCTGTTTTTT
CDR3: CASTPSGGVAGELFF

J: TRBJ2-3
size: .
V: TRBV9
D: TRBD2
DNA: TGTGCCAGCAGCACCGGGACTAGCGGGGCGGTAGATACGCAGTATTTT
CDR3: CASSTGTSGAVDTQYF

J: TRBJ2-5
size: .
V: TRBV15
D: .
DNA: TGTGCCACCAGCAGACCGGACAGACAAGAGACCCAGTACTTC
CDR3: CATSRPDRQETQYF

J: TRBJ2-3
size: .
V: TRBV5-1
D: TRBD2
DNA: TGCGCCAGCAGCTTGTGGGTTCTAGCGGGGGCCCGCACAGATACGCAGTATTTT
CDR3: CASSLWVLAGARTDTQYF

J: TRBJ2-1
size: .
V: TRBV2
D: TRBD2
DNA: TGTGCCAGCAGTGGGAGCGGGAGGGCCAGTGAGCAGTTCTTC
CDR3: CASSGSGRASEQFF

J: TRBJ2-3
size: medium-sized
V: TRBV6-5
D: TRBD1
DNA: TGTGCCAGCAGCCCGGGACAGGGGGCAGATACGCAGTATTTT
CDR3: CASSPGQGADTQYF

J: TRBJ1-2
size: .
V: TRBV6-1
D: TRBD1
DNA: TGTGCCAGCAGTGAACTGGACAGGGCCCCCTATGGCTACACCTTC
CDR3: CASSELDRAPYGYTF

J: TRBJ1-1
size: .
V: TRBV5-1
D: .
DNA: TGCGCCAGCAGCTTTACACAGGGGAACACTGAAGCTTTCTTT
CDR3: CASSFTQGNTEAFF

J: TRBJ2-2
size: .
V: TRBV3-1/TRBV3-2
D: TRBD2
DNA: TGTGCCAGCAGCCGAGGACTAGTCAGAAACACCGGGGAGCTGTTTTTT
CDR3: CASSRGLVRNTGELFF

J: TRBJ2-5
size: .
V: TRBV11-2
D: TRBD1
DNA: TGTGCCAGCAGCTTAGGGGACAGCCCTCAAGAGACCCAGTACTTC
CDR3: CASSLGDSPQETQYF

J: TRBJ2-6
size: .
V: TRBV2
D: .
DNA: TGTGCCAGCAGTGTTCGCCAAGGGGGCTCTGGGGCCAACGTCCTGACTTTC
CDR3: CASSVRQGGSGANVLTF

J: TRBJ1-2
size: .
V: TRBV18
D: TRBD1
DNA: TGTGCCAGCTCACCAACTCCGGGACAGCCCAACTATGGCTACACCTTC
CDR3: CASSPTPGQPNYGYTF

J: TRBJ2-5
size: .
V: TRBV27
D: .
DNA: TGTGCCAGCTTAATCGTTTTGGAGACCCAGTACTTC
CDR3: CASLIVLETQYF

J: TRBJ2-3
size: .
V: TRBV7-2
D: .
DNA: TGTGCCAGCAGCTTAGGACCGGGAGAGTCAGATACGCAGTATTTT
CDR3: CASSLGPGESDTQYF

J: TRBJ2-5
size: .
V: TRBV3-1/TRBV3-2
D: TRBD1
DNA: TGTGCCACGTCCGCGCCAGGGGGAGAGACCCAGTACTTC
CDR3: CATSAPGGETQYF

J: TRBJ2-1
size: .
V: TRBV7-7
D: TRBD2
DNA: TGTGCCAGCAGCTTACGGCGGGAGGGGTACAATGAGCAGTTCTTC
CDR3: CASSLRREGYNEQFF

J: TRBJ2-3
size: .
V: TRBV7-2
D: TRBD2
DNA: TGTGCCAGCAGCTTAGATATAGCGGGGGCGGATTTT
CDR3: CASSLDIAGADF

J: TRBJ1-5
size: few
V: TRBV7-2
D: .
DNA: TGTGCCAGCAGCTTACCAAATCAGCCCCAGCATTTT
CDR3: CASSLPNQPQHF

J: TRBJ2-2
size: .
V: TRBV19
D: .
DNA: TGTGCCAGTGCCCAGGGAAGAACGAACACCGGGGAGCTGTTTTTT
CDR3: CASAQGRTNTGELFF

J: TRBJ1-1
size: .
V: TRBV30
D: .
DNA: TGTGCCTGGAGTGCAGACATTTCTAATGAAGCTTTCTTT
CDR3: CAWSADISNEAFF

J: TRBJ2-3
size: .
V: TRBV25-1
D: TRBD2
DNA: TGTGCCAGCAGTCTAGCGGGGGGGCCCACAGATACGCAGTATTTT
CDR3: CASSLAGGPTDTQYF

J: TRBJ1-5
size: .
V: TRBV5-1
D: .
DNA: TGCGCCAGCAGCCCCCGGGGGGGGGCGCGGAAGGGCAATCAGCCCCAGCATTTT
CDR3: CASSPRGGARKGNQPQHF

J: TRBJ1-6
size: few
V: TRBV4-1
D: .
DNA: TGCGCCAGCAGCCAAGATCGAAGAGGCGGGGATTCACCCCTCCACTTT
CDR3: CASSQDRRGGDSPLHF

J: TRBJ2-1
size: .
V: TRBV11-3
D: .
DNA: TGTGCCAGCAGCCTCCTAACCTACAATGAGCAGTTCTTC
CDR3: CASSLLTYNEQFF

J: TRBJ1-2
size: .
V: TRBV6-5
D: TRBD1
DNA: TGTGCCAGCAGCAAAGGGGGCGCTGGCTATGGCTACACCTTC
CDR3: CASSKGGAGYGYTF

J: TRBJ1-5
size: .
V: TRBV7-9
D: TRBD1
DNA: TGTGCCAGCAGCTTAGGGACAGGGGGTTTCAATCAGCCCCAGCATTTT
CDR3: CASSLGTGGFNQPQHF

J: TRBJ1-1
size: .
V: TRBV5-5
D: TRBD1
DNA: TGTGCCAGCAGCTTGTGGGACAGGGGGCATCGAGGCACTGAAGCTTTCTTT
CDR3: CASSLWDRGHRGTEAFF

J: TRBJ2-3
size: .
V: TRBV19
D: TRBD2
DNA: TGTGCCAGTAGTGGGACTAGAGGAACAGATACGCAGTATTTT
CDR3: CASSGTRGTDTQYF

J: TRBJ1-3
size: .
V: TRBV6-5
D: .
DNA: TGTGCCAGCGGTTACGGGAGCTCTGGAAACACCATATATTTT
CDR3: CASGYGSSGNTIYF

J: TRBJ2-3
size: .
V: TRBV3-1/TRBV3-2
D: .
DNA: TGTGCCAGCAGCCAAGACCTAGATACGCAGTATTTT
CDR3: CASSQDLDTQYF

J: TRBJ2-1
size: few
V: TRBV18
D: .
DNA: TGTGCCAGCCACTCCTACAATGAGCAGTTCTTC
CDR3: CASHSYNEQFF

J: TRBJ1-4
size: few
V: TRBV5-1
D: .
DNA: TGCGCCAGCAGGGACAACGGAGAAAAACTGTTTTTT
CDR3: CASRDNGEKLFF

J: TRBJ1-2
size: once
V: TRBV4-1
D: .
DNA: TGCGCCAGCAGTCGTGGGCCCGGGGGGGACTATGGCTACACCTTC
CDR3: CASSRGPGGDYGYTF

J: TRBJ1-2
size: .
V: TRBV24-1
D: TRBD1
DNA: TGTGCCACCAGTGAAGGGACAGCCTATGGCTACACCTTC
CDR3: CATSEGTAYGYTF

J: TRBJ1-1
size: .
V: TRBV30
D: .
DNA: TGTGCCTGGAGTGCCTTACTTACAGGGCTCACTGAAGCTTTCTTT
CDR3: CAWSALLTGLTEAFF

J: TRBJ2-1
size: few
V: TRBV27
D: TRBD2
DNA: TGTGCCAGCAGTTTATCCCGGGAGGGATACAATGAGCAGTTCTTC
CDR3: CASSLSREGYNEQFF

J: TRBJ1-4
size: .
V: TRBV5-4
D: .
DNA: TGTGCCAGCAGCTTGGTCGGGGGGGCTAATGAAAAACTGTTTTTT
CDR3: CASSLVGGANEKLFF

J: TRBJ2-2
size: .
V: TRBV28
D: .
DNA: TGTGCCAGCAGTAAGACGACTACAACCGGGGAGCTGTTTTTT
CDR3: CASSKTTTTGELFF

J: TRBJ1-1
size: .
V: TRBV6-2/TRBV6-3
D: .
DNA: TGTGCCAGCAGTTACGATAGCGACACTGAAGCTTTCTTT
CDR3: CASSYDSDTEAFF

J: TRBJ1-1
size: .
V: TRBV19
D: .
DNA: TGTGCCAGTAGTATAGACAGGGGCGCTGAAGCTTTCTTT
CDR3: CASSIDRGAEAFF

J: TRBJ2-2
size: .
V: TRBV3-1/TRBV3-2
D: .
DNA: TGTGCCAGCAGCTCCCGCGGCGGCTCAAAAAACACCGGGGAGCTGTTTTTT
CDR3: CASSSRGGSKNTGELFF

J: TRBJ1-2
size: once
V: TRBV27
D: .
DNA: TGTGCCAGCAGTTTAGGTGGCAGGGGATTTGGCTACACCTTC
CDR3: CASSLGGRGFGYTF

J: TRBJ1-5
size: .
V: TRBV18
D: .
DNA: TGTGCCAGCTCACGTGGGGCAGGGGAAGGACAGCCCCAGCATTTT
CDR3: CASSRGAGEGQPQHF

J: TRBJ1-3
size: .
V: TRBV19
D: TRBD1
DNA: TGTGCCAGTAGACCAGGGGGTACCTCTGGAAACACCATATATTTT
CDR3: CASRPGGTSGNTIYF

J: TRBJ2-2
size: .
V: TRBV3-1/TRBV3-2
D: .
DNA: TGTGCCAGCAGCCAAGATTGGAGCACCGGGGAGCTGTTTTTT
CDR3: CASSQDWSTGELFF